The present T cell receptor beta chain was sequenced within a study of graft-versus-host responses after intestinal transplantation. General observations from the study: Within the allografts of patients who had graft-donor T cell macrochimerism, graft-versus-host to host-versus-graft clonal ratios were high.

TCRdb keeps only in-frame clones here, not all; method: immunoSEQ multiplex PCR. This table holds 28,000 or so clones, roughly 83% found once. V trimming: 2 bases; J trimming: 8 bases; junction bases outside the gene matches: 7. This CDR3 contains 14 residues. The germline V gene has CDR1 MNHEY and CDR2 SVGAGI. Concerning this clone: Its specificity is not known.

The sequenced sample was unstimulated CD8+ T cells sorted from spleen or lymph node cells, obtained before intestinal transplant. The receptor's source is a human donor who received an intestinal transplant. The chain couples TRBV6-5 to TRBJ1-1; 8 positions match TRBD1. CDR3 sequence reads: CASSYQGQVPEAFF. The CDR3 nucleotides read TGTGCCAGCAGTTACCAGGGACAGGTCCCGGAAGCTTTCTTT.